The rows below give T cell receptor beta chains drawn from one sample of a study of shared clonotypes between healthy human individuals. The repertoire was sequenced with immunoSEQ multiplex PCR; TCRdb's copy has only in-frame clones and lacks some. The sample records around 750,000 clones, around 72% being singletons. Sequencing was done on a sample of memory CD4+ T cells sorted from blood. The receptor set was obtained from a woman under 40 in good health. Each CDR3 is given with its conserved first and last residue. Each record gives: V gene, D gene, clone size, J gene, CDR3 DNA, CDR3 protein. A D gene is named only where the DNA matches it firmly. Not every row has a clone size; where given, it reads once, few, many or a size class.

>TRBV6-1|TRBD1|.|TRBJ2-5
TGTGCCAGCAGCGAGGACAGGGACGGGACCCAGTACTTC
CASSEDRDGTQYF
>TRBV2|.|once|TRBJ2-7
TGTGCCAGCAGTCCACGGGTCGGTAAGCAGTACTTC
CASSPRVGKQYF
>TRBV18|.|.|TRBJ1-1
TGTGCCAGCTCGGGTGGGGCTGAAGCTTTCTTT
CASSGGAEAFF
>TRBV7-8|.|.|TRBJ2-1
TGTGCCAGCAGCTTCTTCATACCCGGGCCCAGCTCCTACAATGAGCAGTTCTTC
CASSFFIPGPSSYNEQFF
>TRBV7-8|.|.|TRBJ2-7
TGTGCCAGCAGCTTTGGAGCGGAATACGAGCAGTACTTC
CASSFGAEYEQYF
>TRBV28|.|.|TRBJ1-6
TGTGCCAGCACTACCCCGACAGGAATTAATTCACCCCTCCACTTT
CASTTPTGINSPLHF
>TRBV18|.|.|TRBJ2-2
TGTGCCAGCTCACTCTATAGCGGTTCGGGAGTAACCACCGGGGAGCTGTTTTTT
CASSLYSGSGVTTGELFF
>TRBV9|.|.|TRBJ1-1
TGTGCCAGCAGCGGAGAGGGGGGGAACACTGAAGCTTTCTTT
CASSGEGGNTEAFF
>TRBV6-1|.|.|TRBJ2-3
TGTGCCAGCGGCCGCGACTATTCAGATACGCAGTATTTT
CASGRDYSDTQYF
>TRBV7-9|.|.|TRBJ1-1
TGTGCCAGCAGATCCGGGACGGTGAACACTGAAGCTTTCTTT
CASRSGTVNTEAFF
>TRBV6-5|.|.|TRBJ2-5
TGTGCCAGCAGACCCTTGACGGGGGTCCAAGAGACCCAGTACTTC
CASRPLTGVQETQYF
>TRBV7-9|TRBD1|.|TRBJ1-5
TGTGCCAGCAGCTTAGATCTTACAGGGGGCAGCAATCAGCCCCAGCATTTT
CASSLDLTGGSNQPQHF
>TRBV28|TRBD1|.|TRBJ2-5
TGTGCCAGCAGTTTAGGGACAGGTCAAGAGACCCAGTACTTC
CASSLGTGQETQYF
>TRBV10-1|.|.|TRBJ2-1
TGCGCCAGCAGTCTGCGCTGGGGGAAGGATGAGCAGTTCTTC
CASSLRWGKDEQFF
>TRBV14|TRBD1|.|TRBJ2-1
TGTGCCAGCAGCCGACAACAGGGGATCGATGAGCAGTTCTTC
CASSRQQGIDEQFF
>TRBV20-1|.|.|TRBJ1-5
TGCAGTGCTAGATGTAATCAGCCCCAGCATTTT
CSARCNQPQHF
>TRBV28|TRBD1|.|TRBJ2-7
TGTGCCAGCAGTAGGGGACAGGGGGAGGCCTACGAGCAGTACTTC
CASSRGQGEAYEQYF
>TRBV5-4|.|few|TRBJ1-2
TGTGCCAGCAGCTTGGACAGGGTTGATGGCTACACCTTC
CASSLDRVDGYTF
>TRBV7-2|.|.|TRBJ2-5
TGTGCCAGCAGCTTAGGTCGAATAGCGCTGCCCCAAGAGACCCAATACTTC
CASSLGRIALPQETQYF
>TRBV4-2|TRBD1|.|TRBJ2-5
TGTGCCAGCAACCCCGGGACAGGTGGGGGGACCCAGTACTTC
CASNPGTGGGTQYF
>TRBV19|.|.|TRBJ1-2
TGTGCCAGTATTTCGAGGGGGGATGGCTACACCTTC
CASISRGDGYTF
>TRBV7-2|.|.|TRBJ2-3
TGTGCCAGCAGCTTATCTCAGGGGGATACGCAGTATTTT
CASSLSQGDTQYF
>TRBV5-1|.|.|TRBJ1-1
TGCGCCAGCAGCTTGGTCGCAGGGGCCCTTGAAGCTTTCTTT
CASSLVAGALEAFF
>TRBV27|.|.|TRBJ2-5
TGTGCCAGCAGTTCAGGACGGAACCAAGAGACCCAGTACTTC
CASSSGRNQETQYF
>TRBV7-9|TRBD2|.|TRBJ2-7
TGTGCCAGCAGCTTAGAACTAGCGGGAATCGGGTACGAGCAGTACTTC
CASSLELAGIGYEQYF
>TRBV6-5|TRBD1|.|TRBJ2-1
TGTGCCAGCAGTTACCACCAAGACAGGGACAATGAGCAGTTCTTC
CASSYHQDRDNEQFF
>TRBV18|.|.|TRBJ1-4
TGTGCCAGCTCACCCCCGGTTGGGAATGAAAAACTGTTTTTT
CASSPPVGNEKLFF
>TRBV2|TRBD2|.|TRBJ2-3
TGTGCCAGCAGCATCGGGACTAGCATAGGTACGCAGTATTTT
CASSIGTSIGTQYF
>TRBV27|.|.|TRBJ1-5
TGTGCCAGCAGTCTAGGGAGGGAACGGGGCAATCAGCCCCAGCATTTT
CASSLGRERGNQPQHF
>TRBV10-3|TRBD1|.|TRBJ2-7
TGTGCCATCAGTGAGGGTCAGGGGGACGAGCAGTACTTC
CAISEGQGDEQYF
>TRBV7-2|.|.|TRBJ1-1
TGTGCCAGCAGCTTAGAGGCAGGGAAGGTTAGAACTGAAGCTTTCTTT
CASSLEAGKVRTEAFF
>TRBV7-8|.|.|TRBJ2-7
TGTGCCAGCATAGTGGCGGGCCGCCTAGGCGAGCAGTACTTC
CASIVAGRLGEQYF
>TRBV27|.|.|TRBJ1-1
TGTGCCAGCAGAAAAACAGGGTTGACTGAAGCTTTCTTT
CASRKTGLTEAFF
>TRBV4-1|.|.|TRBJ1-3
TGCGCCAGCAGCCAAGGCGGGACGGCCCATGGAAACACCATATATTTT
CASSQGGTAHGNTIYF
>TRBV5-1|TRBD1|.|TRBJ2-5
TGCGCCAGCAGCTTCCAGGGGGACCTGGAGACCCAGTACTTC
CASSFQGDLETQYF
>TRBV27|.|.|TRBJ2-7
TGTGCCAGCAGTTTACAGATGAACTACGAGCAGTACTTC
CASSLQMNYEQYF
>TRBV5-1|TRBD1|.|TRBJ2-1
TGCGCCAGCAGCTTCGGGGACAGGGATTACAATGAGCAGTTCTTC
CASSFGDRDYNEQFF
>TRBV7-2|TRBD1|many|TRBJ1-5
TGTGCCAGCAGCAAAACAGGGGGTAATCAGCCCCAGCATTTT
CASSKTGGNQPQHF
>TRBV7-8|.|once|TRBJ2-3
TGTGCCAGCAGCCAACAACTTAGCACAGATACGCAGTATTTT
CASSQQLSTDTQYF
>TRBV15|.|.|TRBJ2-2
TGTGCCACCAGCAGGGAGTTGGTCGGGGAGCTGTTTTTT
CATSRELVGELFF
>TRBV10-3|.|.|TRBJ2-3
TGTGCCATCAGTGTCCAGTCAAGCACAGATACGCAGTATTTT
CAISVQSSTDTQYF
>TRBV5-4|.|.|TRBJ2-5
TGTGCCAGCAGACTCAGGGGTGGGGAGACCCAGTACTTC
CASRLRGGETQYF
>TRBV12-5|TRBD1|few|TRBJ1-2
TGTGCTAGTGGCCCCGGGACAGGGCGAGGGTATGGCTACACCTTC
CASGPGTGRGYGYTF
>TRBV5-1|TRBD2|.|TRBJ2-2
TGCGCCAGCAGCTCAACCGGGACTAGGTCCACCGGGGAGCTGTTTTTT
CASSSTGTRSTGELFF
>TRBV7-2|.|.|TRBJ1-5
TGTGCCAGCAGCTTATGGGACGCGGACAGCAATCAGCCCCAGCATTTT
CASSLWDADSNQPQHF
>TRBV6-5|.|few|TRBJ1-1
TGTGCCAGCAGAAATCTTCAGGGCGGCACTGAAGCTTTCTTT
CASRNLQGGTEAFF
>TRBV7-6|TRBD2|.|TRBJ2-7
TGTGCCAGCAGCAGGCGACGTGGACTAGCGGGAGGGGGACACGAGCAGTACTTC
CASSRRRGLAGGGHEQYF
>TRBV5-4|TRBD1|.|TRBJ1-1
TGTGCCAGCAGCTTGCGTGACAGGGGGCGGCCAACTGAAGCTTTCTTT
CASSLRDRGRPTEAFF
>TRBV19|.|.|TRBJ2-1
TGTCGTTCCCCGAGCTCCTACAATGAGCAGTTCTTC
CRSPSSYNEQFF